This T cell receptor beta chain was recorded in a study of blood T cell repertoires in COVID-19. Study as a whole: Some COVID-19 samples were acute and others convalescent; all came from the United States, Italy and Spain.

The length of the CDR3 is 14 residues. CDR1 is MDHEN, CDR2 SYDVKM, per germline. The V and J ends lost 3 bases and 10 bases respectively, with 18 bases between them. Study processing details: The assay estimated nucleated cells by amplifying reference gene primers. Using immunoSEQ multiplex PCR, the repertoire was profiled, and TCRdb retains in-frame clones only, with some absent. The V and J calls and clone size were taken over from that table, and D and trimming were inferred from the DNA. This sample has approximately 65,000 clones, with 65% to 85% found just once. Participant ages covered roughly 18 to 89 years across about two dozen US areas. Each participant's cohort was designated according to participant-reported clinical history.

Sequenced: PBMCs or T cells enriched from blood (not recorded which). V gene TRBV28 combines with J gene TRBJ1-1, with D possibly being TRBD1 (5 bases). This TCR derives from a woman aged 40 to 55 with acute COVID-19. CDR3 in amino acids: CASSFAGPERVAFF. As DNA, the CDR3 is TGTGCCAGCAGTTTCGCAGGGCCGGAAAGGGTAGCTTTCTTT.